This TCR beta chain was sequenced for a study of cytomegalovirus exposure and HLA in healthy donors. Both 60 Vbeta primers and 13 Jbeta primers went into the PCR. Original methodology: A follow-up analysis tallied around 80 million unique TCR beta chains, some 9.9 million shared. The repertoire was sequenced with immunoSEQ multiplex PCR; TCRdb's copy has only in-frame clones and lacks some. Clone size and V and J calls were adopted from that table, with D and trimming inferred from the DNA. The sample records under 150,000 clones, around 60% being singletons. There are 15 residues in the CDR3. Trimming removed 4 bases from V and 3 bases from J; junction bases left unmatched: 5. CDR1 and CDR2 from the germline V gene are MNHEY and SMNVEV (reference sequence).

Specimen: PBMCs. The TCR was taken from a woman in her thirties or forties in good health and CMV-seropositive. The rearrangement joins TRBV27 to TRBJ1-5; TRBD1 matches 8 bases. The CDR3 DNA sequence: TGTGCCAGCAGTTGGACAGGGAGGCTCAATCAGCCCCAGCATTTT. This translates into CASSWTGRLNQPQHF.